A single sample gave rise to the 4 T cell receptor beta chains below, sequenced in a study of cytomegalovirus exposure and HLA in healthy donors. PCR used 60 Vbeta primers and 13 Jbeta primers. TCRdb's table, derived via immunoSEQ multiplex PCR, lists solely in-frame clones and lacks some. The data hold about 130,000 clones, with about four fifths observed a single time. Source material: PBMCs. Receptors originate from a man aged 25 to 45 in good health.

The chain recombines TRBV15 with TRBJ1-6; a possible D gene is TRBD1 (6 bases). This CDR3 region has 15 residues. Germline V CDR1 and CDR2: LNHNV, YYDKDF (reference sequence). V was pared by 0 bases and J by 6 bases, with 9 bases between. CDR3: CATSRDRTVNSPLHF. The CDR3 DNA is TGTGCCACCAGCAGAGATCGGACAGTTAATTCACCCCTCCACTTT.

The V and J genes are TRBV9 and TRBJ2-4; TRBD2 is a possible D gene (6 bases). With 0 bases removed from V and 12 bases from J, the gap between germline ends came to 10 bases. The V gene's germline CDR1 is SGDLS and CDR2 YYNGEE. This CDR3 has 12 amino acids. The DNA for the CDR3 is TGTGCCAGCAGCGTAGGGGGAGGACGTCAGTACTTC. This translates into CASSVGGGRQYF.

The chain employs TRBV15 and TRBJ2-3, with 7 bases identical to TRBD1. In germline, CDR1 is LNHNV, CDR2 YYDKDF (reference sequence). V shed 1 base, J shed 4 bases, and the junction held 2 bases outside the gene matches. The CDR3 is 14 amino acids. CDR3 in DNA: TGTGCCACCAGCAGAGTGACAGGGTCAGATACGCAGTATTTT. Translating it yields CATSRVTGSDTQYF.

This clone was detected a few times. This chain joins TRBV6-5 and TRBJ2-1, with TRBD2 matching 11 bases. The trim removed 10 bases at V and 10 bases at J, leaving 12 bases unmatched. In germline, CDR1 is MNHEY, CDR2 SVGAGI. The CDR3 extends over 14 amino acids. CDR3 loop: CATSLAGGSKEQFF. The CDR3 DNA sequence: TGTGCCACCTCCCTAGCGGGAGGTTCAAAGGAGCAGTTCTTC.